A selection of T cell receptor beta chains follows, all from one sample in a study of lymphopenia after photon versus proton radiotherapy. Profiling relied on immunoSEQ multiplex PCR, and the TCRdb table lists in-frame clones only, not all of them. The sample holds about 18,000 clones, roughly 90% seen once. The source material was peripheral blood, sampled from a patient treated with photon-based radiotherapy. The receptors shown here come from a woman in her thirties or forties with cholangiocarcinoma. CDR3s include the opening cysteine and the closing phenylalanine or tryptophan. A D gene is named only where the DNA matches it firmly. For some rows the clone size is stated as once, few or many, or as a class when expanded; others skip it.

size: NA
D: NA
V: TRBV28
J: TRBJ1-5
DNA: TGTGCCAGCACGGCAGACAGCCTTAATCAGCCCCAGCATTTT
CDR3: CASTADSLNQPQHF

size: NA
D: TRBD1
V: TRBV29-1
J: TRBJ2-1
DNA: TGCAGCGCGGAGACAGGGCACTCCTACAATGAGCAGTTCTTC
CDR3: CSAETGHSYNEQFF

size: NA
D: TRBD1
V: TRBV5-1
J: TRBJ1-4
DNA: TGCGCCAGCAGCTTCGACAGGGCGGATGAAAAACTGTTTTTT
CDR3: CASSFDRADEKLFF

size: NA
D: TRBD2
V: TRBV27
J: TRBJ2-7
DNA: TGTGCCAGCAGTTCCCTAGGGCGGGAGGGAGCCTACGAGCAGTACTTC
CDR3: CASSSLGREGAYEQYF

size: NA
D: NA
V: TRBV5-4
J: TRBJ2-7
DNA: TGTGCCAGCAGCTCCCTTGGCGGGCTCTTATACGAGCAGTACTTC
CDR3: CASSSLGGLLYEQYF

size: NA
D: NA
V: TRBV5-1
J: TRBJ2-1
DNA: TGCGCCAGCAGCCCTGCGGATGCAGGGGACAATGAGCAGTTCTTC
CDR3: CASSPADAGDNEQFF

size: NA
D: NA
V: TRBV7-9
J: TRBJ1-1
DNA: TGTGCCAGCAGCTTAGAAGGGACCGGCGGAGCTTTCTTT
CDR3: CASSLEGTGGAFF

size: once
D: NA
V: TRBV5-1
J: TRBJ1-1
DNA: TGCGCCAGCAGCTTGGAACAGATGAACACTGAAGCTTTCTTT
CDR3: CASSLEQMNTEAFF

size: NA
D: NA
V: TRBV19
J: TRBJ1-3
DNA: TGTGCCAGTAGTAGGCCGGCCGGTGGAAACACCATATATTTT
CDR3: CASSRPAGGNTIYF

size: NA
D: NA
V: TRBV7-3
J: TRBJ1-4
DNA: TGTGCCAGCAGGGACGAAGTAGCAACTAATGAAAAACTGTTTTTT
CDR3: CASRDEVATNEKLFF

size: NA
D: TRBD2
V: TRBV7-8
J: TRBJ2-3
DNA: TGTGCCAGCAGCTTGTCCCGTAGGAGCGGGGGCCCAGATACGCAGTATTTT
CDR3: CASSLSRRSGGPDTQYF

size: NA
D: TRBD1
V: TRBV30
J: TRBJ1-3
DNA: TGTGCCTGGGGACAGGGGTTGGTCGCTGGAAACACCATATATTTT
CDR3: CAWGQGLVAGNTIYF

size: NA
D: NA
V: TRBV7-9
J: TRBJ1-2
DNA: TGTGCCAGCAGCCCCGGGACAACCCTACCTAACTATGGCTACACCTTC
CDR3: CASSPGTTLPNYGYTF

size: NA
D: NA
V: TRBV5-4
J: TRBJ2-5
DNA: TGTGCCAGCAGCTCAATCGGGGATTACCAAGAGACCCAGTACTTC
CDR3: CASSSIGDYQETQYF

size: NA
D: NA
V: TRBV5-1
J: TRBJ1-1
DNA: TGCGCCAGCAGCTTCGCTTGGGGGGAGGTAGCTTTCTTT
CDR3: CASSFAWGEVAFF

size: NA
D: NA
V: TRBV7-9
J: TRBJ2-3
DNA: TGTGCCAGCAGCTTATATACAAACCAACGCACAGATACGCAGTATTTT
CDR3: CASSLYTNQRTDTQYF

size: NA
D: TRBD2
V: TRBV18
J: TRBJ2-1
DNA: TGTGCCAGCTCTCCAGCGGCGGGGGTTGACAATGAGCAGTTCTTC
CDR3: CASSPAAGVDNEQFF

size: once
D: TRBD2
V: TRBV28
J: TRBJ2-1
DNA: TGTGCCAGCAGTATGACTAGCGGGAGAACCAATGAGCAGTTCTTC
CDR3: CASSMTSGRTNEQFF

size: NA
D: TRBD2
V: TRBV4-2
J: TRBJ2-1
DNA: TGTGCCAGCAGCCAAGAAGAGCGGGGGGGCCTCACGAATGAGCAGTTCTTC
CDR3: CASSQEERGGLTNEQFF

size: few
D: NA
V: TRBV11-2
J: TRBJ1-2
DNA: TGTGCCAGCAGCTTCAGGGAAGGCTACACCTTC
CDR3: CASSFREGYTF

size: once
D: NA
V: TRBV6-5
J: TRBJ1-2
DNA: TGTGCCAGCTGGGCCGGGCTGCTCTATGGCTACACCTTC
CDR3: CASWAGLLYGYTF

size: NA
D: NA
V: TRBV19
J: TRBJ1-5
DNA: TGTGCCAGTAGTATTTTGAATCAGCCCCAGCATTTT
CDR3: CASSILNQPQHF

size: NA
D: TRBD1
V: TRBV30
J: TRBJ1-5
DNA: TGTGCCTGGAGTCGGACAGGGCCTTTGGCTCAGCCCCAGCATTTT
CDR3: CAWSRTGPLAQPQHF

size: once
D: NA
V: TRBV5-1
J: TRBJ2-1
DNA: TGCGCCAGCAGCCCTCCGGGAGCCTACAATGAGCAGTTCTTC
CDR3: CASSPPGAYNEQFF

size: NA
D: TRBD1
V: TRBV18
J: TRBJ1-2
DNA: TGTGCCAGCTCACCAAACAGGGGGAGGTCGGATGGCTACACCTTC
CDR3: CASSPNRGRSDGYTF

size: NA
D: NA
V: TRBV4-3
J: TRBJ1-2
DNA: TGCGCCAGCAGCCAAGAGGCTTCCAGTAGGGGCTACACCTTC
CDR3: CASSQEASSRGYTF

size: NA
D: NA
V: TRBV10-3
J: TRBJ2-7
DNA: TGTGCCATCGGGACCTCGGGCGAGCAGTACTTC
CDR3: CAIGTSGEQYF

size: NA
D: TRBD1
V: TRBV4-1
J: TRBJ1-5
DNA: TGCGCCAGCAGCCAACCGACCCGGACAGGGAGAGACCAGCCCCAGCATTTT
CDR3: CASSQPTRTGRDQPQHF

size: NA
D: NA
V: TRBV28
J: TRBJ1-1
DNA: TGTGCCAGCAGTTTATTCCGACAGAGAGAAGCTTTCTTT
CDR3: CASSLFRQREAFF

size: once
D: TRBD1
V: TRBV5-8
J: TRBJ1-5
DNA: TGTGCCAGCAGCTTGAGGACAGGGGGCGAGAATCAGCCCCAGCATTTT
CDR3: CASSLRTGGENQPQHF

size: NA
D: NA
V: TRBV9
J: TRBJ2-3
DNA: TGTGCCAGCAGCCTCGCCAGCCCTAGCACAGATACGCAGTATTTT
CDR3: CASSLASPSTDTQYF

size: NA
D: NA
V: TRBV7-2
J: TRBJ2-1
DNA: TGTGCCAGCAGCTTAGGGAGATCCTACAATGAGCAGTTCTTC
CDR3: CASSLGRSYNEQFF

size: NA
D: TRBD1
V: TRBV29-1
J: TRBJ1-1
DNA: TGCAGCGTCGCCGGGACAGATTTTTATGAAGCTTTCTTT
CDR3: CSVAGTDFYEAFF

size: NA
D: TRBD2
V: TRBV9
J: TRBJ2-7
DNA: TGTGCCAGCAGCCCACTCGGGACTAGCCGCAGCGAGCAGTACTTC
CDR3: CASSPLGTSRSEQYF

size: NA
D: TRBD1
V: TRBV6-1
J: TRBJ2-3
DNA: TGTGCCAGCAGTGGGGTGACAGGGATGTTTACAGATACGCAGTATTTT
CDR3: CASSGVTGMFTDTQYF

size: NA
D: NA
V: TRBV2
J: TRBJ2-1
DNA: TGTGCCAGCAGTGAAATCTCGCGAGACAGGGAGCAGTTCTTC
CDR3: CASSEISRDREQFF

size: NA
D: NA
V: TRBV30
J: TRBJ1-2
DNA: TGTGCCTGGAGCCAGGGCCAGGATGGCTACACCTTC
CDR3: CAWSQGQDGYTF

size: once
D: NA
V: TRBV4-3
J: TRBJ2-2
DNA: TGCGCCAGCAGCCAAGATGGGGGCGGGGAGCTGTTTTTT
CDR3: CASSQDGGGELFF

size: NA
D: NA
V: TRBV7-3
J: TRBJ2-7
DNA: TGTGCCAGCAGCCCTGACGGGACTTCGATTTGGTACTTC
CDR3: CASSPDGTSIWYF

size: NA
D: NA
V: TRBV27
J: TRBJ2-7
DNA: TGTGCCAGCAGTTTATCTGCGGGGTCCGGCGAGCAGTACTTC
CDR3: CASSLSAGSGEQYF

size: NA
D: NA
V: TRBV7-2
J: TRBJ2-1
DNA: TGTGCCAGCAGACTAGACCACAATGAGCAGTTCTTC
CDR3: CASRLDHNEQFF

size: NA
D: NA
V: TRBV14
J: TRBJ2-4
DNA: TGTGCCAGCAGCCAAGGGCCCCCAGGCAAAAACATTCAGTACTTC
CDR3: CASSQGPPGKNIQYF

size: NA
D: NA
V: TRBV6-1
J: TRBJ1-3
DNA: TGTGCCAGCAGTGAACAGGGCCCTGGAAACACCATATATTTT
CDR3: CASSEQGPGNTIYF

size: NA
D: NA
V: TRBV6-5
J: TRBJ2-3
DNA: TGTGCCAGCTCCCGACGGGGAGATACGCAGTATTTT
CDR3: CASSRRGDTQYF

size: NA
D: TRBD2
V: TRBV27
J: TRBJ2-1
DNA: TGTGCCAGCAGTTTATCGAGGGCCCTAGCGGAGGGTAGCCATGAGCAGTTCTTC
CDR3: CASSLSRALAEGSHEQFF

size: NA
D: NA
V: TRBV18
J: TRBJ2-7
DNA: TGTGCCAGCTCACTAAAGGCAGGCTACGAGCAGTACTTC
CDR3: CASSLKAGYEQYF

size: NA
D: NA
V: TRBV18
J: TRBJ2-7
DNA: TGTGCCAGCTCACCCCCAGGGGCAGGAGCCTACGAGCAGTACTTC
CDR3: CASSPPGAGAYEQYF

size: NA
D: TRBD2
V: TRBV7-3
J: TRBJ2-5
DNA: TGTGCCAGCAGCTTAGGGACTAGCGCAGAGACCCAGTACTTC
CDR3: CASSLGTSAETQYF

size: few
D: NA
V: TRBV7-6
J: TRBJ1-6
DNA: TGTGCCAGCAGCTCCACAGGCAATTCACCCCTCCACTTT
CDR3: CASSSTGNSPLHF

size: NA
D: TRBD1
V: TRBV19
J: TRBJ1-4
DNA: TGTGCCAGTGGAGACAGGGGACTTAATGAAAAACTGTTTTTT
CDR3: CASGDRGLNEKLFF

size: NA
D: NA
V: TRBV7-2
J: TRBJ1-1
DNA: TGTGCCAGCAGCTTAGCCGGGTATGAAGCTTTCTTT
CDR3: CASSLAGYEAFF

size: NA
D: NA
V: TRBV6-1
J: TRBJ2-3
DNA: TGTGCCAGCAGTGAAATTTGGCTATCCACAGATACGCAGTATTTT
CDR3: CASSEIWLSTDTQYF

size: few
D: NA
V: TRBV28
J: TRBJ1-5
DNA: TGTGCCAGCAGGCTTGGGGTCTCGGCCCAGCATTTT
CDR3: CASRLGVSAQHF

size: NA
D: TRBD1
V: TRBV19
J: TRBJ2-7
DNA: TGTGCCAGTAGCAACCGGGACAGGGACTACGAGCAGTACTTC
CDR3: CASSNRDRDYEQYF

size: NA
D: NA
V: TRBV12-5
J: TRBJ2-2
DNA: TGTGCTAGTGGTTTGGCAAAAGGTTCGGGGGCCTTGAACACCGGGGAGCTGTTTTTT
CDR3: CASGLAKGSGALNTGELFF